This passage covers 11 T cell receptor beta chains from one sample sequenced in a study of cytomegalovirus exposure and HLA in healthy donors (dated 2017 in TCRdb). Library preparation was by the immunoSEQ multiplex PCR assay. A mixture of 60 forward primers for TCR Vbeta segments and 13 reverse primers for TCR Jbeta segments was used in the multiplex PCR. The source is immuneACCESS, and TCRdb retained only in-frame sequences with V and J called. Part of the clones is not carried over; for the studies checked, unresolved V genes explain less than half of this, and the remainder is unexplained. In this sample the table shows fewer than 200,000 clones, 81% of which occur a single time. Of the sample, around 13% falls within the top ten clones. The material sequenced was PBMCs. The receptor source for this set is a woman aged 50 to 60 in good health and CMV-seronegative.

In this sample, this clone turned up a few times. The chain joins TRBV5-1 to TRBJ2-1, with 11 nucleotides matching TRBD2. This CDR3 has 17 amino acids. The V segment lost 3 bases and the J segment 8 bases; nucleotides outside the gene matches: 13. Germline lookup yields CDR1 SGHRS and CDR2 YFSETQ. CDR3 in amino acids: CASSSIPLAGGPHEQFF. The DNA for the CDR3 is TGCGCCAGCAGCTCCATCCCTCTAGCGGGGGGCCCACATGAGCAGTTCTTC.

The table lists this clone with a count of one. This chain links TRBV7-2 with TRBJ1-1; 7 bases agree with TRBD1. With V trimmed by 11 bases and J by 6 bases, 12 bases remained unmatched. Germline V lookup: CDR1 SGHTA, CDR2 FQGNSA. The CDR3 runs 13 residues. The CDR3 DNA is TGTGCCTCAGGGGGGCAGGGGGGCGCTGAAGCTTTCTTT. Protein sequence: CASGGQGGAEAFF.

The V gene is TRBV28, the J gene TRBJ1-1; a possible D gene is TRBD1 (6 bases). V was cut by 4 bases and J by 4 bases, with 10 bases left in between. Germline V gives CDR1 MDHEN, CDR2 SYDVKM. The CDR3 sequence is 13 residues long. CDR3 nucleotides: TGTGCCAGCAGTTCCACAGGGCCCACTGAAGCTTTCTTT. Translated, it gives CASSSTGPTEAFF.

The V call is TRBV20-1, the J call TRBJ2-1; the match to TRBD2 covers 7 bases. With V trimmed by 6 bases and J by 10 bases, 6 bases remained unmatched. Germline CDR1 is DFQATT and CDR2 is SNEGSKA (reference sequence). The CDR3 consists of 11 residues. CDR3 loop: CSAAGAGEQFF. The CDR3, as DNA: TGCAGTGCGGCGGGAGCTGGGGAGCAGTTCTTC.

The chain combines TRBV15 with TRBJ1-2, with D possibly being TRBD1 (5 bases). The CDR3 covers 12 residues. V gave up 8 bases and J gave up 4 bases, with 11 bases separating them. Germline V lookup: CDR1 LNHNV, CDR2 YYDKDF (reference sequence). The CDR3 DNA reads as TGTGCCACCTTAGACAGCACCTATGGCTACACCTTC. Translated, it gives CATLDSTYGYTF. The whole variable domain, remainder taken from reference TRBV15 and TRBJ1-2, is DAMVIQNPRYQVTQFGKPVTLSCSQTLNHNVMYWYQQKSSQAPKLLFHYYDKDFNNEADTPDNFQSRRPNTSFCFLDIRSPGLGDTAMYLCATLDSTYGYTFGSGTRLTVV.

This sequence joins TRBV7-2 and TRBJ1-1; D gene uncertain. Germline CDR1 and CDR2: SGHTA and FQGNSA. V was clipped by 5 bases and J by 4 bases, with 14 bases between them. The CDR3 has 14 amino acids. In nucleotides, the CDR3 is TGTGCCAGCAGCCCCCGTTTGGCCAGCACTGAAGCTTTCTTT. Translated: CASSPRLASTEAFF.

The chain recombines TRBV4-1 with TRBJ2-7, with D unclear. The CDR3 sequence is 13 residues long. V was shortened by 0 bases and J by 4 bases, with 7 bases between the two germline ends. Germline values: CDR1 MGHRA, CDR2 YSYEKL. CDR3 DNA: TGCGCCAGCAGCCAAGAACTACTATACGAGCAGTACTTC. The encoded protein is CASSQELLYEQYF.

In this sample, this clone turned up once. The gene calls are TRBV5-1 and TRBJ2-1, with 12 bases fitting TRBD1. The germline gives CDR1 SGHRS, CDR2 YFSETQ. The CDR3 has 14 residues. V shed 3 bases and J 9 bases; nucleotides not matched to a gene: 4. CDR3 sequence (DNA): TGCGCCAGCAGCTCCCGGGACAGGGGGCTTGAGCAGTTCTTC. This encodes CASSSRDRGLEQFF.

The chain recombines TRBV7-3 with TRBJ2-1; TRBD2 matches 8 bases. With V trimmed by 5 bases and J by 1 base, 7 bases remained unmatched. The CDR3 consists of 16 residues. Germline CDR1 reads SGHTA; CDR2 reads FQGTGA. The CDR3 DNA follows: TGTGCCAGCAGCCCCATACGGGGGGGTTCCTACAATGAGCAGTTCTTC. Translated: CASSPIRGGSYNEQFF.

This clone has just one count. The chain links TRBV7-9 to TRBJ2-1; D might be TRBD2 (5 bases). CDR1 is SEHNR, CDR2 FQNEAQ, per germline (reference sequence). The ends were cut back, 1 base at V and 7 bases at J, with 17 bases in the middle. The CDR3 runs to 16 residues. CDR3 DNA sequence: TGTGCCAGCAGCTTAGGTGTGCTGGGCCGGGGAAATGAGCAGTTCTTC. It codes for CASSLGVLGRGNEQFF.

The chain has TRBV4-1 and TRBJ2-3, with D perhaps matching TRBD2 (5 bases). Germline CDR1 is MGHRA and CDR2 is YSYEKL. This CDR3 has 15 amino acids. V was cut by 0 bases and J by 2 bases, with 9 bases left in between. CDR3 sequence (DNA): TGCGCCAGCAGCCAAGAAGCCGGGGACACAGATACGCAGTATTTT. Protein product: CASSQEAGDTDTQYF.